This T cell receptor beta chain was captured in a study of shared clonotypes between healthy human individuals. Terminally differentiated effector memory CD45RA+ cells were left out of the naive CD8 fraction, which was CD45RO-negative and positively selected for CCR7. Germline lookup yields CDR1 SNHLY and CDR2 FYNNEI. V dropped 10 bases and J dropped 3; count of bases not matched to a gene: 13. The CDR3 has 17 amino acids. Sequencing was performed with immunoSEQ multiplex PCR; in TCRdb, only in-frame clones are kept and a portion is missing. This table holds about 2.1 million clones, around 93% found once.

The sample consisted of naive CD8+ T cells from PBMCs. The clonotype comes from a man between 18 and 35 years old in good health. Some clones in this sample may be carry-over from other donors' samples. The chain uses TRBV2 and TRBJ2-3, with 13 bases lining up with TRBD2. CDR3 amino acids: CAILGSRLAGGTDTQYF. The CDR3 DNA reads as TGTGCCATTCTCGGCTCGAGACTAGCGGGAGGTACAGATACGCAGTATTTT.